The 10 T cell receptor beta chains below were found in one sample sequenced in a study of blood T cell repertoires in COVID-19. Libraries were prepared by immunoSEQ multiplex PCR; TCRdb keeps only in-frame clonotypes and omits some of them. The sample records 75,000 or so clones, about four fifths being singletons. Input material: peripheral blood. These receptors were obtained from a woman between 65 and 79 years old with acute or convalescent COVID-19.

The gene calls are TRBV5-6 and TRBJ1-1; 10 bases are a match to TRBD1. The CDR3 spans 13 residues. Germline loops: CDR1 SGHDT, CDR2 YYEEEE. V lost 8 bases and J lost 11; bases outside the gene matches: 12. CDR3 region: CASGIGQGDGAFF. DNA for the CDR3: TGTGCCAGTGGAATTGGACAGGGGGATGGGGCTTTCTTT.

This clone was counted only a few times. The chain links TRBV11-3 to TRBJ2-3, with TRBD2 matching over 7 bases. Germline CDR1 SGHNT, CDR2 YENEEA. The trim removed 0 bases at V and 5 bases at J, leaving 20 bases unmatched. The CDR3 spans 20 residues. The CDR3 coding sequence is TGTGCCAGCAGCTTAGATATAAGTGCATTAGGGTCGACGGGGGGAGATACGCAGTATTTT. Its translation is CASSLDISALGSTGGDTQYF.

The V call is TRBV5-6, the J call TRBJ1-3; no definite D call. The ends were cut back, 5 bases at V and 0 bases at J, with 15 bases in the middle. CDR1 is SGHDT, CDR2 YYEEEE, per germline. There are 16 residues in the CDR3. CDR3 sequence (DNA): TGTGCCAGCAGTCGAACCCGACTCGACTCTGGAAACACCATATATTTT. This encodes CASSRTRLDSGNTIYF. Using reference TRBV5-6 and TRBJ1-3 for the parts outside the CDR3, the full variable domain is DAGVTQSPTHLIKTRGQQVTLRCSPKSGHDTVSWYQQALGQGPQFIFQYYEEEERQRGNFPDRFSGHQFPNYSSELNVNALLLGDSALYLCASSRTRLDSGNTIYFGEGSWLTVV.

The chain recombines TRBV5-1 with TRBJ2-6, with a possible D match to TRBD2 (6 bases). Trimming took off 0 bases at V and 0 bases at J, with 10 bases between the two ends. The CDR3 is made up of 17 amino acids. Per germline, CDR1 SGHRS and CDR2 YFSETQ. The CDR3 spells CASSLGGGNSGANVLTF. In DNA form, the CDR3 reads TGCGCCAGCAGCTTGGGAGGAGGGAACTCTGGGGCCAACGTCCTGACTTTC.

CDR3 nucleotide sequence: TGTGCCACCAGTGATTTGCCCGATTCCCCAGGGACAGATACGCAGTATTTT. This gives the protein CATSDLPDSPGTDTQYF. The chain carries TRBV24-1 and TRBJ2-3; possible D gene TRBD1, 5 bases. Germline CDR1 and CDR2: KGHDR and SFDVKD. V was pared by 0 bases and J by 3 bases, with 15 bases between. This CDR3 has 17 amino acids.

The chain joins TRBV7-2 to TRBJ1-4; D remains ambiguous. Trimming removed 1 base at V and 8 bases at J, with 8 bases between. This CDR3 is built from 13 residues. Germline CDR1 reads SGHTA; CDR2 reads FQGNSA. Written as DNA, the CDR3 is TGTGCCAGCAGCTTAGGGAGCAGCGAAAAACTGTTTTTT. Its translation: CASSLGSSEKLFF.

The sample holds a few counts of this clone. The chain links TRBV6-5 to TRBJ2-3; 7 bases align to TRBD2. CDR1 and CDR2 (germline): MNHEY, SVGAGI. Trimming cost V 5 bases and J 1 base; bases outside gene matches: 6. This CDR3 has 15 amino acids. The CDR3 sequence is CASSTLRGGTDTQYF. CDR3 DNA sequence: TGTGCCAGCAGTACCCTACGGGGGGGCACAGATACGCAGTATTTT.

The chain couples TRBV5-1 to TRBJ2-5, with 10 bases matching TRBD2. This CDR3 is 19 amino acids long. V shed 0 bases and J 1 base; nucleotides not matched to a gene: 12. Germline V lookup: CDR1 SGHRS, CDR2 YFSETQ. CDR3 sequence reads: CASSLARALLAGGQETQYF. The DNA for the CDR3 is TGCGCCAGCAGCTTGGCCCGTGCCCTTTTAGCGGGAGGCCAAGAGACCCAGTACTTC. The full variable domain, with the rest looked up from reference TRBV5-1 and TRBJ2-5, is KAGVTQTPRYLIKTRGQQVTLSCSPISGHRSVSWYQQTPGQGLQFLFEYFSETQRNKGNFPGRFSGRQFSNSRSEMNVSTLELGDSALYLCASSLARALLAGGQETQYFGPGTRLLVL.

The chain carries TRBV25-1 and TRBJ1-4; TRBD1 aligns across 9 bases. This CDR3 has 15 amino acids. Germline trimming cut 3 bases from V and 5 bases from J; bases unmatched to any gene: 4. The V gene's germline CDR1 is MGHDK and CDR2 SYGVNS. The CDR3 DNA reads as TGTGCCAGCAGTGAGGACAGGGGACTAAATGAAAAACTGTTTTTT. It codes for CASSEDRGLNEKLFF.

This clone was seen only a few times. The genes are TRBV27 and TRBJ2-3; 7 positions agree with TRBD2. The junction had 5 bases not matched to a gene; V was cut back by 6 bases and J by 5 bases. Per the germline V gene, CDR1 is MNHEY and CDR2 is SMNVEV (reference sequence). This CDR3 comprises 13 residues. CDR3 sequence (DNA): TGTGCCAGCAGCGGGAGGAGAGGAGATACGCAGTATTTT. Translating gives CASSGRRGDTQYF.